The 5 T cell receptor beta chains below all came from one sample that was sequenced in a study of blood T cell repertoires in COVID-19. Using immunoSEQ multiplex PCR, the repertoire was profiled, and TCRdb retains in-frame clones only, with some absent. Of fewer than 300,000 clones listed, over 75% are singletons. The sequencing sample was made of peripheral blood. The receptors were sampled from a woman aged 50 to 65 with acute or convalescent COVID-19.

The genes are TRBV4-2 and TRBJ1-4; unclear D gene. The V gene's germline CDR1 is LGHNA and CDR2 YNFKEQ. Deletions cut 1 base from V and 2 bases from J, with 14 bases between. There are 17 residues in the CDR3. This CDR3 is CASSQARGSRTNEKLFF. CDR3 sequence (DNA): TGTGCCAGCAGCCAAGCGCGGGGATCAAGGACTAATGAAAAACTGTTTTTT.

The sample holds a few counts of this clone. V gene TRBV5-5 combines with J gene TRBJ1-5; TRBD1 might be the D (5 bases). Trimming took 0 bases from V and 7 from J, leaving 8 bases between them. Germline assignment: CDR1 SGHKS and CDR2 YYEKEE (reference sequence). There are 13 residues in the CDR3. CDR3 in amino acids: CASSLEWGQPQHF. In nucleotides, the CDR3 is TGTGCCAGCAGCTTGGAGTGGGGCCAGCCCCAGCATTTT.

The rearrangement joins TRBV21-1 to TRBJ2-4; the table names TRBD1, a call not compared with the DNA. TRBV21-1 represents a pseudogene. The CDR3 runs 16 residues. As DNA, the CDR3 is TGTGCCAGCAGCTCTCCTGACAGGGGAGCCAAAAACATTCAGTACTTC. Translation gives CASSSPDRGAKNIQYF.

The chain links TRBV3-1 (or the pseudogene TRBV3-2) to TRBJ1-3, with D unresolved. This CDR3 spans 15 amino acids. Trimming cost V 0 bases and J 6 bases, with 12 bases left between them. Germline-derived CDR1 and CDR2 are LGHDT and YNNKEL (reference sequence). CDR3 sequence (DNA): TGTGCCAGCAGCCAAGATCAGAGCAGGATAAACACCATATATTTT. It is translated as CASSQDQSRINTIYF.

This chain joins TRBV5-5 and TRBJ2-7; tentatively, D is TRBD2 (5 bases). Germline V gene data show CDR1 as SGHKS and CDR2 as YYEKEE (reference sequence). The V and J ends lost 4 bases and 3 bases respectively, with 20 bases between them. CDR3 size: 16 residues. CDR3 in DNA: TGTGCCAGCAGCCCTAGTAGGTCGGGGATAAACTACGAGCAGTACTTC. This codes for CASSPSRSGINYEQYF.